Given below is one T cell receptor (beta chain) in context. The J segment lost 14 bases and the V segment lost 0 bases, leaving 6 bases of the junction unmatched. Germline-derived CDR1 and CDR2 are LGHDT and YNNKEL (reference sequence). There are 12 residues in the CDR3. The investigators amplified TCR beta CDR3 regions from RNA transcripts. In the first-round RT-PCR of the TCR CDR3, the HTBI primer set was used. Each CDR3 protein is one row after TCRdb ran MiXCR on the multiplex PCR reads. This sample has under 300,000 distinct CDR3 sequences; roughly 14% occur once, and the top ten carry roughly 7.5%. This sample was included in a study of T cells in Graves' hyperthyroidism and ophthalmopathy.

Sequencing was carried out using blood. The chain carries TRBV3-1 and TRBJ1-2; 7 positions match TRBD1. This TCR was sampled from a woman aged 25-40 years with Graves' hyperthyroidism that later progressed to Graves' ophthalmopathy. CDR3 nucleotide sequence: TGTGCCAGCAGCCAAGAAGAGGGGGCGAAAACCTTC. It is translated as CASSQEEGAKTF.